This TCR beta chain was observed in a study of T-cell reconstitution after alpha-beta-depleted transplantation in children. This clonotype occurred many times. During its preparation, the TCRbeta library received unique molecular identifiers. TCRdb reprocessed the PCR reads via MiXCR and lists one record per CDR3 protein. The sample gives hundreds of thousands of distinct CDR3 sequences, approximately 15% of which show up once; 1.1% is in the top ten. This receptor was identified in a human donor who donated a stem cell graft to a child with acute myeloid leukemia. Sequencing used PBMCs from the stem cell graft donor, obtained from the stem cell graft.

The CDR3 sequence is CASSPNSDRGWTEAFF. DNA of the CDR3: TGTGCCAGCAGCCCCAATTCGGACAGGGGATGGACTGAAGCTTTCTTT. The V call is TRBV5-5, the J call TRBJ1-1; 9 bases are a match to TRBD1. The CDR3 covers 16 residues. Trimming removed 4 bases from V and 5 bases from J; junction bases left unmatched: 12. CDR1 is SGHKS and CDR2 is YYEKEE in the germline V gene (reference sequence).